A single sample is the source of the 21 T cell receptor beta chains below, sequenced in a study of naive and memory T cell subsets. The beta constant-region primer was an equimolar mix of two oligonucleotides covering TRBC1 and TRBC2. Ligated cDNA was amplified by four rounds of PCR with nested alpha and beta constant-region primers and SP2. In TCRdb, the UMI-ligation and nested PCR reads were re-called with MiXCR into one record per CDR3 protein. Among some 110,000 distinct CDR3 sequences listed, 35% to 45% were seen once. Sequencing was done on a sample of central memory CD4+ T cells from blood. The receptors were sampled from a human donor in good health.

The gene calls are TRBV6-6 and TRBJ2-3; D perhaps matches TRBD2 (5 bases). Trimming pared 6 bases from V and 2 bases from J, leaving 9 bases between. The CDR3 contains 13 residues. Per germline, CDR1 MNHNY and CDR2 SVGAGI (reference sequence). CDR3 amino acids: CASRTGITDTQYF. CDR3 bases: TGTGCCAGCAGAACCGGGATCACAGATACGCAGTATTTT.

This clonotype was counted only a few times. V is TRBV29-1 and J is TRBJ2-1; D is uncertain. This CDR3 spans 16 amino acids. V dropped 5 bases and J dropped 7 bases, with 24 bases sitting between them. Looked up from germline, CDR1 is SQVTM and CDR2 is ANQGSEA. The CDR3 protein is CSVRPFGIMNSNEQFF. The CDR3 DNA reads TGCAGCGTTAGACCTTTTGGGATAATGAACTCGAATGAGCAGTTCTTC.

This clonotype appeared a few times. The chain is built from TRBV5-5 and TRBJ2-1; no definite D call. Germline loops: CDR1 SGHKS, CDR2 YYEKEE (reference sequence). CDR3 size: 14 residues. Between the trimmed V and J ends, which lost 5 bases and 7 bases, there was a span of 16 bases. CDR3 nucleotide sequence: TGTGCCAGCAGTTTTGGACCGCTACGGAATGAGCAGTTCTTC. It is translated as CASSFGPLRNEQFF.

The V call is TRBV28, the J call TRBJ1-2, with 7 bases identical to TRBD1. Germline CDR1 is MDHEN and CDR2 is SYDVKM. The junction had 10 bases not matched to a gene; V was cut back by 5 bases and J by 4 bases. This CDR3 is built from 15 residues. The CDR3 region is CASSPWDRPVYGYTF. The CDR3 DNA reads TGTGCCAGCAGTCCCTGGGACAGACCAGTCTATGGCTACACCTTC.

This clonotype was picked up a small number of times. The J gene is TRBJ1-1, the V gene TRBV5-1; D perhaps matches TRBD1 (5 bases). The CDR3 length is 16 residues. Germline CDR1 is SGHRS and CDR2 is YFSETQ. Trimming removed 0 bases at V and 3 bases at J, with 15 bases between. In DNA form, the CDR3 reads TGCGCCAGCAGCTTGGGAGGTGGGCAGGGTGACACTGAAGCTTTCTTT. Translated, it gives CASSLGGGQGDTEAFF. Together with reference TRBV5-1 and TRBJ1-1, the CDR3 gives the full variable domain: KAGVTQTPRYLIKTRGQQVTLSCSPISGHRSVSWYQQTPGQGLQFLFEYFSETQRNKGNFPGRFSGRQFSNSRSEMNVSTLELGDSALYLCASSLGGGQGDTEAFFGQGTRLTVV.

This clonotype appeared many times. V usage is TRBV2 and J usage is TRBJ2-5; 7 bases are a match to TRBD1. The J segment lost 5 bases and the V segment lost 2 bases, leaving 11 bases of the junction unmatched. The CDR3 consists of 16 residues. CDR1 is SNHLY, CDR2 FYNNEI, per germline. This CDR3 is CASSESLRTGVETQYF. The CDR3 DNA reads TGTGCCAGCAGTGAATCCTTAAGAACAGGGGTGGAGACCCAGTACTTC.

The chain has TRBV12-3 or TRBV12-4 and TRBJ2-1; possible D gene TRBD2, 5 bases. The CDR3 covers 15 residues. V was cut by 4 bases and J by 7 bases, with 17 bases left in between. The CDR3 DNA sequence: TGTGCCAGCAGTTCAACTAGGCTAATTGGAAATGAGCAGTTCTTC. This sequence encodes CASSSTRLIGNEQFF.

V gene TRBV12-5 combines with J gene TRBJ2-5; 7 positions match TRBD1. This CDR3 region has 13 residues. With V trimmed by 4 bases and J by 9 bases, 8 bases remained unmatched. The germline CDR1 and CDR2 sequences are LGHNT and FRNRAP. CDR3 DNA: TGTGCTAGTGGTTCGGGACAGTTCAGGGCCCAGTACTTC. Its translation is CASGSGQFRAQYF.

This clonotype was counted a few times. The chain combines TRBV11-2 with TRBJ2-5; 7 bases agree with TRBD1. The CDR3 covers 16 residues. The germline V gene encodes CDR1 SGHAT and CDR2 FQNNGV. With 5 bases clipped from V and 4 bases from J, the junction kept 13 bases outside the gene matches. The CDR3 sequence: CASSTYLDRVGETQYF. CDR3 DNA: TGTGCCAGCAGCACCTACCTCGACAGGGTCGGAGAGACCCAGTACTTC.

This chain links TRBV28 with TRBJ2-1; 7 positions match TRBD2. Trimming at V came to 6 bases and at J to 7 bases, leaving 9 bases not matched to a gene. CDR1 is MDHEN and CDR2 is SYDVKM in the germline V gene. The CDR3 is made up of 14 amino acids. The CDR3 DNA follows: TGTGCCAGCAGCGGACTAGGAATGAAGAATGAGCAGTTCTTC. Translating it yields CASSGLGMKNEQFF.

V gene TRBV5-6 combines with J gene TRBJ2-1, with 10 nucleotides matching TRBD1. Looked up from germline, CDR1 is SGHDT and CDR2 is YYEEEE. V was clipped by 5 bases and J by 3 bases; unmatched bases: 2. This CDR3 has 14 residues. CDR3 residues: CASSRTGGYNEQFF. CDR3 nucleotides: TGTGCCAGCAGTCGGACAGGGGGCTACAATGAGCAGTTCTTC.

The V and J genes are TRBV7-3 and TRBJ1-1; D not certain. The V end was cut by 5 bases, the J end by 8 bases, with 15 bases between. The germline V gene has CDR1 SGHTA and CDR2 FQGTGA. This CDR3 region has 13 residues. The CDR3 nucleotides read TGTGCCAGCAGCCCGTTCCCCGGGAGAGAAGCTTTCTTT. Its protein product is CASSPFPGREAFF.

V is TRBV10-3 and J is TRBJ2-7, with 9 bases fitting TRBD1. Germline-derived CDR1 and CDR2 are ENHRY and SYGVKD. The CDR3 loop spans 13 amino acids. V dropped 10 bases and J dropped 9; count of bases not matched to a gene: 13. CDR3 amino acids: CATRDRVITGQYF. The CDR3 coding sequence is TGTGCCACCCGGGACAGGGTAATCACCGGGCAGTACTTC.

This clonotype was picked up a small number of times. This chain connects TRBV12-5 to TRBJ1-1, with D possibly matching TRBD1 (5 bases). The V and J ends lost 1 base and 5 bases respectively, with 8 bases between them. The CDR3 runs to 13 residues. Germline-derived CDR1 and CDR2 are LGHNT and FRNRAP. Written as DNA, the CDR3 is TGTGCTAGTGGTTTGGGACAGCGGACTGAAGCTTTCTTT. Amino acids: CASGLGQRTEAFF. The whole variable domain, remainder taken from reference TRBV12-5 and TRBJ1-1, is DARVTQTPRHKVTEMGQEVTMRCQPILGHNTVFWYRQTMMQGLELLAYFRNRAPLDDSGMPKDRFSAEMPDATLATLKIQPSEPRDSAVYFCASGLGQRTEAFFGQGTRLTVV.

This clonotype was counted a few times. This rearrangement joins TRBV28 to TRBJ1-5; D unclear. The germline V and J ends were trimmed by 6 bases and 5 bases, with 23 bases remaining between them. Germline CDR1 MDHEN, CDR2 SYDVKM. The CDR3 has 17 residues. The CDR3 DNA reads TGTGCCAGCAGCTCACCAACCGGGAATCTAAGGCATCAGCCCCAGCATTTT. Translation: CASSSPTGNLRHQPQHF.

This chain connects TRBV7-9 to TRBJ2-1, with 8 bases fitting TRBD2. This CDR3 has 16 amino acids. With V trimmed by 3 bases and J by 1 base, 5 bases remained unmatched. Per germline, CDR1 SEHNR and CDR2 FQNEAQ (reference sequence). CDR3 loop: CASSFYREGSYNEQFF. The CDR3 nucleotides read TGTGCCAGCAGCTTTTACCGGGAGGGGTCCTACAATGAGCAGTTCTTC. The entire variable domain, with the rest obtained from reference TRBV7-9 and TRBJ2-1, is as follows: DTGVSQNPRHKITKRGQNVTFRCDPISEHNRLYWYRQTLGQGPEFLTYFQNEAQLEKSRLLSDRFSAERPKGSFSTLEIQRTEQGDSAMYLCASSFYREGSYNEQFFGPGTRLTVL.

The chain combines TRBV6-5 with TRBJ1-1; 8 positions match TRBD1. CDR3 length: 16 amino acids. Trimming at V came to 2 bases and at J to 4 bases, leaving 9 bases not matched to a gene. Germline CDR1 reads MNHEY; CDR2 reads SVGAGI. The CDR3 DNA reads as TGTGCCAGCAGTTACCTTCCCGGGACAGGTCCCACTGAAGCTTTCTTT. This translates into CASSYLPGTGPTEAFF.

This rearrangement joins TRBV28 to TRBJ1-1; D gene unclear. CDR1 MDHEN and CDR2 SYDVKM come from the germline V gene. Trimming left V 5 bases short and J 8 bases short, with 15 bases between. CDR3 length: 13 amino acids. Here the CDR3 DNA reads TGTGCCAGCAGTCGGAGACCGGTGAGGGAAGCTTTCTTT. Its translation: CASSRRPVREAFF. The variable domain in full, with the rest retrieved from reference TRBV28 and TRBJ1-1, is DVKVTQSSRYLVKRTGEKVFLECVQDMDHENMFWYRQDPGLGLRLIYFSYDVKMKEKGDIPEGYSVSREKKERFSLILESASTNQTSMYLCASSRRPVREAFFGQGTRLTVV.

There are many counts of this clonotype. The V gene is TRBV13, the J gene TRBJ1-1; 7 positions agree with TRBD1. This CDR3 region has 16 residues. V lost 5 bases to trimming and J lost 3 bases; unmatched junction nucleotides: 12. Germline V gene data show CDR1 as PRHDT and CDR2 as FYEKMQ (reference sequence). The CDR3 nucleotides read TGTGCCAGCAGCCTAAGACAGGGAAGGGGTGACACTGAAGCTTTCTTT. The encoded protein is CASSLRQGRGDTEAFF.

This clonotype was detected only a few times. The chain carries TRBV7-8 and TRBJ2-3, with D tentatively TRBD2 (6 bases). Trimming removed 0 bases from V and 4 bases from J, with 20 bases in between. CDR1 and CDR2 (germline): SGHVS, FQNEAQ. The CDR3 has 18 amino acids. CDR3 in DNA: TGTGCCAGCAGCTTAGCGTGGAAGGAAGGGAGGATCCCAGATACGCAGTATTTT. This encodes CASSLAWKEGRIPDTQYF.

This clonotype was detected a few times. This chain links TRBV12-3 or TRBV12-4 with TRBJ2-1, with TRBD2 as a possible D gene (6 bases). The CDR3 consists of 16 residues. Trimming stripped 3 bases from V and 4 bases from J, with 16 bases between. CDR3 DNA: TGTGCCAGCAGTTTTATTGGTAGCGGAAAGTACAATGAGCAGTTCTTC. Residues: CASSFIGSGKYNEQFF.